This T cell receptor beta chain comes out of a study of blood T cells in healthy people across ages. Study results and limitations: Strong correlation was found linking TCR beta diversity to naive T cell percentage.

The use of a sample-barcoded 5' primer and a J-beta primer mix characterized a second PCR of roughly 7 to 11 cycles. The authors tagged each cDNA molecule using a template-switch adaptor with 12 random nucleotides. Each sample provided no less than 2.5 million CDR3-containing paired-end reads. TCRdb used MiXCR to reprocess the 5' RACE reads, holding one entry per CDR3 protein. The table records some 1 million distinct CDR3 sequences, more than 40% of them present only once. This clonotype appeared a single time. Its specificity is not known. Total RNA extraction produced at least 5 micrograms (per sample) for the study. CDR3 length equals 12 residues. With 6 bases removed from V and 15 bases from J, the gap between germline ends came to 18 bases.

What was sequenced was blood. The rearrangement links TRBV12-3 or TRBV12-4 to TRBJ2-1; a weak D match, TRBD2 (6 bases). This TCR derives from a woman aged 60-75 years in good health. DNA for the CDR3: TGTGCCAGCAGCCTACACCGGGACTGGCCGTTCTTC. It specifies CASSLHRDWPFF.